These T cell receptor beta chains were read from a single sample in a study of graft-versus-host responses after intestinal transplantation. The repertoire was sequenced with immunoSEQ multiplex PCR; TCRdb's copy has only in-frame clones and lacks some. This table has roughly 14,000 clones, 25% to 35% appearing once. The sample in question was alloreactive CD4+ T cells from a mixed lymphocyte reaction culture, obtained before intestinal transplant. The receptor set was obtained from a human patient who received an intestinal transplant. CDR3s include the opening cysteine and the closing phenylalanine or tryptophan. D genes are given only for firm matches. Clone size is stated in some rows and not others, as once, few, many or a class when expanded.

few	TRBV6-6	14	TRBD2	TRBJ2-5	CASRISGSGGAQYF	TGTGCCAGCAGGATTAGCGGGAGCGGAGGGGCCCAGTACTTC
once	TRBV7-2	15	.	TRBJ2-3	CASSRGRSGPDTQYF	TGTGCCAGCAGTAGGGGGAGGAGCGGCCCAGATACGCAGTATTTT
few	TRBV28	17	TRBD2	TRBJ2-1	CASRPGSGRAHYNEQFF	TGTGCCAGCAGACCCGGTAGCGGGAGGGCCCACTACAATGAGCAGTTCTTC
.	TRBV27	18	.	TRBJ2-7	CASRIGTGELAGVGEQYF	TGTGCCAGCAGAATCGGGACAGGGGAACTAGCGGGAGTAGGCGAGCAGTACTTC
medium-sized	TRBV10-3	15	TRBD1	TRBJ2-7	CAISDRGTGAYEQYF	TGTGCCATCAGTGACAGAGGGACAGGAGCCTACGAGCAGTACTTC
medium-sized	TRBV7-2	15	.	TRBJ1-5	CASSLEGTGYRPQHF	TGTGCCAGCAGCTTAGAGGGAACAGGTTATCGGCCCCAGCATTTT
.	TRBV5-4	15	.	TRBJ2-7	CASSLAALPFYEQYF	TGTGCCAGCAGCTTGGCAGCATTGCCATTCTACGAGCAGTACTTC
.	TRBV5-1	15	.	TRBJ2-7	CASSLAGVVSYEQYF	TGCGCCAGCAGCTTGGCCGGGGTGGTCTCCTACGAGCAGTACTTC
.	TRBV5-1	13	TRBD2	TRBJ2-1	CASSLLAGDEQFF	TGCGCCAGCAGCCTGCTAGCGGGAGATGAGCAGTTCTTC
.	TRBV19	14	TRBD2	TRBJ2-7	CASSGTSGPYEQYF	TGTGCCAGTAGCGGGACTAGCGGCCCATACGAGCAGTACTTC
.	TRBV7-2	12	.	TRBJ2-5	CASSSLGREQYF	TGTGCCAGCAGCTCGCTGGGGCGAGAGCAGTACTTC
.	TRBV10-3	13	.	TRBJ2-2	CAISESSPGGLFF	TGTGCCATCAGTGAGAGCTCCCCCGGCGGGCTGTTTTTT
.	TRBV14	15	TRBD1	TRBJ2-1	CASSPAGGVGHEQFF	TGTGCCAGCAGCCCAGCAGGGGGAGTTGGGCATGAGCAGTTCTTC
few	TRBV7-9	13	.	TRBJ2-3	CASSPYVEDTQYF	TGTGCCAGCAGCCCGTACGTAGAAGATACGCAGTATTTT
.	TRBV7-3	21	.	TRBJ2-1	CASSLGGLSTYYYYYYNEQFF	TGTGCCAGCAGCTTAGGCGGTCTCTCTACTTACTACTACTACTACTACAATGAGCAGTTCTTC
few	TRBV5-4	15	TRBD2	TRBJ2-7	CASNTSGSRGYEQYF	TGTGCCAGCAACACTAGCGGGAGTAGGGGCTACGAGCAGTACTTC
.	TRBV9	14	TRBD2	TRBJ2-7	CASSLTSGSYEQYF	TGTGCCAGCAGCTTGACTAGCGGGAGCTACGAGCAGTACTTC
.	TRBV2	13	.	TRBJ1-1	CASSEERATEAFF	TGTGCCAGCAGTGAAGAGAGAGCCACTGAAGCTTTCTTT
.	TRBV7-8	13	TRBD1	TRBJ2-7	CASSDRGRYEQYF	TGTGCCAGCAGCGACAGGGGGCGGTACGAGCAGTACTTC
.	TRBV2	13	.	TRBJ1-2	CASSVTTNYGYTF	TGTGCCAGCAGTGTAACAACTAACTATGGCTACACCTTC
once	TRBV5-1	15	TRBD1	TRBJ2-1	CASSLVWDRGSEQFF	TGCGCCAGCAGCTTGGTATGGGACAGGGGGTCGGAGCAGTTCTTC
.	TRBV30	13	.	TRBJ2-5	CAWSVQAQETQYF	TGTGCCTGGAGTGTACAGGCTCAAGAGACCCAGTACTTC
few	TRBV5-4	17	TRBD2	TRBJ2-3	CASSLKRTSGSTDTQYF	TGTGCCAGCAGCTTGAAGAGGACTAGCGGGAGCACAGATACGCAGTATTTT
.	TRBV7-8	15	TRBD2	TRBJ2-7	CASSPLAGGGYEQYF	TGTGCCAGCAGCCCCCTAGCGGGAGGAGGGTACGAGCAGTACTTC
medium-sized	TRBV19	16	.	TRBJ1-1	CASSIRTSRRGTEAFF	TGTGCCAGTAGTATACGTACGAGCAGGAGGGGGACTGAAGCTTTCTTT
.	TRBV2	15	.	TRBJ1-2	CASSPGHGGLWGYTF	TGTGCCAGCAGTCCGGGCCACGGAGGCCTATGGGGCTACACCTTC
few	TRBV9	14	.	TRBJ2-1	CASSVGTEMWEQFF	TGTGCCAGCAGCGTCGGGACTGAAATGTGGGAGCAGTTCTTC
few	TRBV9	17	.	TRBJ2-3	CASSVERQLGSTDTQYF	TGTGCCAGCAGCGTAGAGAGGCAGCTGGGGTCCACAGATACGCAGTATTTT
.	TRBV5-1	14	TRBD2	TRBJ2-7	CASSYGGGSYEQYF	TGCGCCAGCAGCTACGGGGGGGGCTCCTACGAGCAGTACTTC
.	TRBV9	13	TRBD1	TRBJ2-7	CASSVGQGREQYF	TGTGCCAGCAGCGTGGGACAGGGGCGGGAGCAGTACTTC
few	TRBV6-1	15	TRBD2	TRBJ2-3	CASTSLAGGGGTQYF	TGTGCCAGCACTAGCCTAGCGGGAGGCGGGGGTACGCAGTATTTT
few	TRBV6-1	11	.	TRBJ2-6	CASTGANVLTF	TGTGCCAGCACTGGGGCCAACGTCCTGACTTTC
.	TRBV5-1	15	.	TRBJ2-1	CASSFGGTLYNEQFF	TGCGCCAGCAGCTTTGGCGGGACTTTGTACAATGAGCAGTTCTTC
.	TRBV11-2	17	.	TRBJ2-1	CASSSQFRIPPYNEQFF	TGTGCCAGCAGCTCCCAGTTTCGGATCCCCCCTTACAATGAGCAGTTCTTC
.	TRBV11-2	15	.	TRBJ1-4	CASSPDGRSNEKLFF	TGTGCCAGCAGCCCAGATGGCAGGTCAAATGAAAAACTGTTTTTT
.	TRBV18	13	.	TRBJ1-1	CASSPPGRTEAFF	TGTGCCAGCTCACCACCAGGGAGGACTGAAGCTTTCTTT
.	TRBV11-2	14	TRBD2	TRBJ2-1	CASSLVAGWNEQFF	TGTGCCAGCAGCTTAGTAGCGGGATGGAATGAGCAGTTCTTC
few	TRBV30	11	.	TRBJ2-7	CAWSSVDEQYF	TGTGCCTGGAGTTCCGTCGACGAGCAGTACTTC
once	TRBV11-3	15	TRBD1	TRBJ2-2	CASSLQGANTGELFF	TGTGCCAGCAGCTTACAGGGGGCGAACACCGGGGAGCTGTTTTTT
.	TRBV6-6	15	TRBD1	TRBJ2-7	CASSSPGQGAREQYF	TGTGCCAGCAGTTCCCCGGGACAGGGGGCTCGGGAGCAGTACTTC